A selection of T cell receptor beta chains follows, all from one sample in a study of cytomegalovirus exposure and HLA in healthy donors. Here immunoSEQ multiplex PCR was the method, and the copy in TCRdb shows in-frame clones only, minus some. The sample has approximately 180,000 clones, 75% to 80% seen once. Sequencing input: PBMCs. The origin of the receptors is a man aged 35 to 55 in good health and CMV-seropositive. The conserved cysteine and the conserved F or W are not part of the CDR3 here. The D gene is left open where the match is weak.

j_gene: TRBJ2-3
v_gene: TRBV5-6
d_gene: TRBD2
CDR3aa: ASSSGTSGTDTQY

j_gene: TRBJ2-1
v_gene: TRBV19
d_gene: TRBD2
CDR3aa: ASSMGGLAGEGEQF

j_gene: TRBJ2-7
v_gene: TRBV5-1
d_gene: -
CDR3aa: ASSFTGEQY

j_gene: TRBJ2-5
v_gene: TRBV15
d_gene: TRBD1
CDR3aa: ATSRTGQWETQY

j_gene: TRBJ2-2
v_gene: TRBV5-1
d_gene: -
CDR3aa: ASSPVTGGELF

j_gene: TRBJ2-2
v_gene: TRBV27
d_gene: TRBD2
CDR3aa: ASSPPLEREKTGELF

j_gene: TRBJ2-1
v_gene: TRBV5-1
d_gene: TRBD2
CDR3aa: ASSLGDWGGSEQF

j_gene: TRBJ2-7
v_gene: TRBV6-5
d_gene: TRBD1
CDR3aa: ASSRDSFYEQY

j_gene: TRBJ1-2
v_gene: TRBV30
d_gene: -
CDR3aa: AWSVRGGYRGVSAYGYT

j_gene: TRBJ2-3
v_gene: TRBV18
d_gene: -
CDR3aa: ASSFPQGDTQY